This T cell receptor (beta chain) derives from a study of blood T cell repertoires in COVID-19. V gave up 5 bases and J gave up 4 bases, with 11 bases separating them. Germline lookup yields CDR1 WNHNN and CDR2 SYGVQD (reference sequence). The CDR3 consists of 13 residues. The assay was immunoSEQ multiplex PCR, and TCRdb's table has in-frame clones only and misses some. Counted here are roughly 130,000 clones, 88% occurring once; the ten biggest clones make up about 10%. The clonotype comes from a man in his 60s with active or convalescent COVID-19. This chain connects TRBV10-1 to TRBJ2-5; D unclear. Sequenced input: peripheral blood. DNA for the CDR3: TGCGCCAGCAGTCCTTCCCGGAGAGAGACCCAGTACTTC. Its protein product is CASSPSRRETQYF.